Sequencing of this TCR beta chain was carried out in a study of T cell responses to AZD1222 COVID-19 vaccine. Germline CDR1 reads ENHRY; CDR2 reads SYGVKD. The V end lost 11 bases, the J end lost 0 bases, and 16 bases lay between the germline ends. The CDR3 is made up of 15 amino acids. Repertoires were generated with immunoSEQ multiplex PCR, while TCRdb's copy carries only in-frame clones and drops some. Here the sample spans roughly 120,000 clones, roughly 91% being singletons. As regards this clone: Its antigen is unknown.

Second-dose intervals of approximately 4 or approximately 12 weeks were pooled. Broader study findings: The donors showed a predominance of white British ancestry and of females, with possible underestimation of clonal diversity. Sampling captured repertoires only after the peak T cell response.

Sequenced here: peripheral blood, sampled 28 days after the second AZD1222 dose. This chain uses TRBV10-3 with TRBJ2-2; D possibly uses TRBD1 or TRBD2 (6 bases each). The sequence was obtained from an adult who received the AZD1222 COVID-19 vaccine. The CDR3 spells CAVGGLAANTGELFF. CDR3 in DNA: TGTGCCGTGGGGGGCCTGGCGGCGAACACCGGGGAGCTGTTTTTT.